Below are 7 T cell receptor beta chains sequenced from a single sample in a study of T cell repertoires in cytomegalovirus infection. TCRdb passed the reads through MiXCR, listing each CDR3 protein once. Among around 120,000 distinct CDR3 sequences listed, more than 20% were seen once. No antigen is known for these receptors. Sample: PBMCs, sequenced either directly or after in vitro stimulation (not recorded which). Receptor source: a human donor in good health (CMV status not recorded). Some clones in this sample may be carry-over from other donors' samples.

This clonotype was detected once. The chain employs TRBV18 and TRBJ1-2; D might be TRBD1 (6 bases). Between the trimmed V and J ends, which lost 4 bases and 6 bases, there was a span of 9 bases. The length of the CDR3 is 12 residues. CDR1 and CDR2 (germline): KGHSH, LQKENI. The CDR3 sequence: CASSHAGDGYTF. The DNA for the CDR3 is TGTGCCAGCTCACACGCAGGGGATGGCTACACCTTC.

In its sample, this clonotype was seen many times. V is TRBV7-2 and J is TRBJ1-2; D gene uncertain. The V end was cut by 8 bases, the J end by 7 bases, with 11 bases between. Germline values: CDR1 SGHTA, CDR2 FQGNSA. The CDR3 length is 11 residues. CDR3 in DNA: TGTGCCAGCCCGCGGGGAGGTGGCTACACCTTC. It is translated as CASPRGGGYTF.

This clonotype has just a few counts. The J gene is TRBJ1-5, the V gene TRBV29-1; TRBD1 aligns across 9 bases. The CDR3 is 13 residues long. Germline V gives CDR1 SQVTM, CDR2 ANQGSEA. The V segment lost 6 bases and the J segment 6 bases; nucleotides outside the gene matches: 6. The CDR3 is CSVGTGNGQPQHF. In nucleotides, the CDR3 is TGCAGCGTCGGGACAGGGAATGGTCAGCCCCAGCATTTT.

This clonotype was observed a few times. The rearrangement joins TRBV7-4 to TRBJ2-6; D remains ambiguous. Trimming removed 1 base from V and 3 bases from J, with 7 bases in between. The CDR3 totals 15 residues. Germline-derived CDR1 and CDR2 are SGHVT and SQSDAQ. CDR3 amino acids: CASSLGQYGANVLTF. CDR3 bases: TGTGCCAGCAGCTTAGGACAATATGGGGCCAACGTCCTGACTTTC.

The chain uses TRBV6-2 or TRBV6-3 and TRBJ2-5; 8 nucleotides match TRBD2. From germline, CDR1 is MNHEY and CDR2 SVGEGT. V lost 2 bases, J lost 3 bases, and 2 bases stayed unmatched. This CDR3 comprises 14 residues. The CDR3: CASSYGGLEETQYF. The DNA for the CDR3 is TGTGCCAGCAGTTACGGGGGACTAGAAGAGACCCAGTACTTC.

This clonotype was detected many times. The rearrangement joins TRBV6-1 to TRBJ1-1; the D gene is possibly TRBD1 (6 bases). This CDR3 is built from 14 residues. Trimming took 6 bases from V and 1 from J, leaving 12 bases between them. Germline lookup yields CDR1 MNHNS and CDR2 SASEGT. CDR3 nucleotides: TGTGCCAGCAGAAGGGACATTGCGAACACTGAAGCTTTCTTT. The encoded protein is CASRRDIANTEAFF.

The chain combines TRBV10-3 with TRBJ2-6, with 12 bases identical to TRBD2. CDR1 is ENHRY, CDR2 SYGVKD, per germline. V gave up 4 bases and J gave up 3 bases; unmatched junction bases: 13. The CDR3 length is 20 residues. The CDR3 reads CAISVLGLAGGPSGANVLTF. The CDR3 DNA reads TGTGCCATCAGTGTCCTCGGGCTAGCGGGAGGGCCTAGTGGGGCCAACGTCCTGACTTTC.